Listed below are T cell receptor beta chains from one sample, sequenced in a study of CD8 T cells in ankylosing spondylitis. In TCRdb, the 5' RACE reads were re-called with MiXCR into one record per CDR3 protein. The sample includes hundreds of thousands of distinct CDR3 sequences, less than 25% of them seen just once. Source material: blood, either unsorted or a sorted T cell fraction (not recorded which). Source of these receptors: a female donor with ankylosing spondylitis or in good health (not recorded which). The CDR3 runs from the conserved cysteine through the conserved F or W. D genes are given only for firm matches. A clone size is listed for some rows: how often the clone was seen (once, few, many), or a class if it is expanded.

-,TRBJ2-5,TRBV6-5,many,TGTGCCAGCAGTATCGGGGAGACCCAGTACTTC,CASSIGETQYF
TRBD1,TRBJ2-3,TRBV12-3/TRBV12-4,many,TGTGCCAGCAGTTTATGGACAGGAACTAGCACAGATACGCAGTATTTT,CASSLWTGTSTDTQYF
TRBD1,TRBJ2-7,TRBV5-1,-,TGCGCCAGCAGCTTGGCGAACAGGGGGGACGAGCAGTACTTC,CASSLANRGDEQYF
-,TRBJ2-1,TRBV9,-,TGTGCCAGCAGCGTAGACGGGATGGGGAATGAGCAGTTCTTC,CASSVDGMGNEQFF
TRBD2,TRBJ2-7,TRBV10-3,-,TGTGCCATCAGGGCGGGATTAGCGGGAAACTACGAGCAGTACTTC,CAIRAGLAGNYEQYF
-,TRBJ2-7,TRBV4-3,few,TGCGCCAGCAGCCAAGTGTCCGGCGGCGAGCAGTACTTC,CASSQVSGGEQYF
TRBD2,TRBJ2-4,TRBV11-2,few,TGTGCCAGCAGCCGGACGACTAGCGGGGACCCGTCGGGCAAAAACATTCAGTACTTC,CASSRTTSGDPSGKNIQYF
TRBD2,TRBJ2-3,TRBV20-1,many,TGCAGTGCTTTAACTTACCGGGCGGGAGGCACAGATACGCAGTATTTT,CSALTYRAGGTDTQYF
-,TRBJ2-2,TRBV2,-,TGTGCCAGCAGCCCACGGGTTAGGACCGGGGAGCTGTTTTTT,CASSPRVRTGELFF
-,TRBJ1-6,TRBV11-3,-,TGTGCCAGCAGCTTAGGACGGGAGAATTCACCCCCCCACTTT,CASSLGRENSPPHF
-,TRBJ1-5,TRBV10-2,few,TGCGCCAGCAGAGACCTTGATCAGCCCCAGCATTTT,CASRDLDQPQHF
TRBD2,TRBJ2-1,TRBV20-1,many,TGCAGTGCTCAGCTGGCGGGACTAGCGATAGAAGATGAGCAGTTCTTC,CSAQLAGLAIEDEQFF
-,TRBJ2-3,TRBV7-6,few,TGTGCCAGCAGCCCCCGGACAGGCACAGATACGCAGTATTTT,CASSPRTGTDTQYF
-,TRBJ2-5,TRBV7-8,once,TGTGCCAGCAGCCCCGGGCCCCTACAAGAGACCCAGTACTTC,CASSPGPLQETQYF
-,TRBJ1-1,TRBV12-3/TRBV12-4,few,TGTGCCAGCAGTTTTATTAGGGGAGGGACTGAAGCTTTCTTT,CASSFIRGGTEAFF
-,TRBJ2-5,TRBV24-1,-,TGTGCCACCAGTGATTCGACTCCCGGGCGGGGTCAAGAGACCCAGTACTTC,CATSDSTPGRGQETQYF
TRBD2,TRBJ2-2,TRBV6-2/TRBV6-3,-,TGTGCCAGCAGTCCCCCCCGACCCCTTTGGACGGGAGGGCCAATGCGGCCCGGGGAGCTGTTTTTT,CASSPPRPLWTGGPMRPGELFF
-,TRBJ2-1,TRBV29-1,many,TGCAGCGTTGATGGCGGCGCCCCCAATGAGCAGTTCTTC,CSVDGGAPNEQFF
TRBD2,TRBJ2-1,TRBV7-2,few,TGTGCCAGCAGCTTAGACGGGAGGGGGTACAATGAGCAGTTCTTC,CASSLDGRGYNEQFF
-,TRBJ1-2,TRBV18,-,TGTGCCAGCTCACCACCCGGGACGGAGAACTATGGCTACACCTTC,CASSPPGTENYGYTF
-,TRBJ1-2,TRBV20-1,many,TGCAGTGTCCCACAGGGCCCTCTTGGCGAAGGCTACACCTTC,CSVPQGPLGEGYTF
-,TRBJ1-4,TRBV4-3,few,TGCGCCAGCAGCCAAGACTGGGCAACTAATGAAAAACTGTTTTTT,CASSQDWATNEKLFF
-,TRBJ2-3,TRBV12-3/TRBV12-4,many,TGTGCCAGCAGTTTTGGGGGAACAGATACGCAGTATTTT,CASSFGGTDTQYF
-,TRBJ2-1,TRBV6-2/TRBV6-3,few,TGTGCCAGCGATAGGGGAATTGCGAACAATGAGCAGTTCTTC,CASDRGIANNEQFF